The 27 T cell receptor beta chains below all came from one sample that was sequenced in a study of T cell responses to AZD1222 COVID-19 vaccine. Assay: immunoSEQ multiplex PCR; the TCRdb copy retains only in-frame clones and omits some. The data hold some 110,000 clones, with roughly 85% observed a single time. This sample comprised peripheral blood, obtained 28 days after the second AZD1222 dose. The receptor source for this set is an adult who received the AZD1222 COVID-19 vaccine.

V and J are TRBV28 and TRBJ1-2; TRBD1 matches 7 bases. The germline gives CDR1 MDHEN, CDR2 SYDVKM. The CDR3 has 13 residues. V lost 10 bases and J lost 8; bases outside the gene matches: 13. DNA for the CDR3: TGTGCCACCGAACAGGGGATTCCGCCAGGCTACACCTTC. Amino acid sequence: CATEQGIPPGYTF.

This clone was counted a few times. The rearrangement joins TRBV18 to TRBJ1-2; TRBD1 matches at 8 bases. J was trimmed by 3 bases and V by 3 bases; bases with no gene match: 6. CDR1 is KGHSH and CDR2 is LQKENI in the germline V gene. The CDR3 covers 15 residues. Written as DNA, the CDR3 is TGTGCCAGCTCACCCCAGGGACAGGCTTACTATGGCTACACCTTC. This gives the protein CASSPQGQAYYGYTF.

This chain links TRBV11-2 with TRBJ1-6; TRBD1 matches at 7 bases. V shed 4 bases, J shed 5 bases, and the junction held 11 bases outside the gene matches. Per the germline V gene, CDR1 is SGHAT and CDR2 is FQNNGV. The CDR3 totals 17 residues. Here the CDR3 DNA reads TGTGCCAGCAGCTCCCGGAGAACAGGGGTAGATAATTCACCCCTCCACTTT. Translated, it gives CASSSRRTGVDNSPLHF.

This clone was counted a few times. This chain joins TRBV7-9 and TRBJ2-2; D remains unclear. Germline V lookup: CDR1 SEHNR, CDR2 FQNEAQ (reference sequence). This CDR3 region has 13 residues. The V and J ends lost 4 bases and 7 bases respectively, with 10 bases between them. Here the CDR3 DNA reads TGTGCCAGCAGCTCGTTCAAGGTCGGGGAGCTGTTTTTT. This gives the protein CASSSFKVGELFF.

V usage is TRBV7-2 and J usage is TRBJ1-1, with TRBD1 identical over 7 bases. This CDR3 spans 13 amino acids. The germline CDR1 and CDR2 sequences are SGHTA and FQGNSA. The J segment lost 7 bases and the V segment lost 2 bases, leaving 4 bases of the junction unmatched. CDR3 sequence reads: CASSLLRDSEAFF. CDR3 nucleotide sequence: TGTGCCAGCAGCTTATTGAGGGACAGTGAAGCTTTCTTT.

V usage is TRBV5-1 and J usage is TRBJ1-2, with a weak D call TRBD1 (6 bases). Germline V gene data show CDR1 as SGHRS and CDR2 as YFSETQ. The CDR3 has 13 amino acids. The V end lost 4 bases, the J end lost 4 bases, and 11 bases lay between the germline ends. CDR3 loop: CASSQDSTYGYTF. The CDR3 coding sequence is TGCGCCAGCAGCCAGGACAGTACCTATGGCTACACCTTC.

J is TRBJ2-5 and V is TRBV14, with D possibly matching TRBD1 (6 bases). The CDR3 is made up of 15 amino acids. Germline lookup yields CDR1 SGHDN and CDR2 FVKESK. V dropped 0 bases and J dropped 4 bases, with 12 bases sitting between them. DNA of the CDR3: TGTGCCAGCAGCCAAGATTGGGGGCGAGGAGAGACCCAGTACTTC. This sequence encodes CASSQDWGRGETQYF.

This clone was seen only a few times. The CDR3 is CASSPDRATFETQYF. In DNA, the CDR3 is TGTGCCAGCAGCCCCGACAGGGCCACGTTCGAGACCCAGTACTTC. The chain joins TRBV7-9 to TRBJ2-5, with 7 bases aligning to TRBD1. The length of the CDR3 is 15 residues. The germline gives CDR1 SEHNR, CDR2 FQNEAQ (reference sequence). Trimming took 5 bases from V and 5 from J; bases not matched to a gene: 11.

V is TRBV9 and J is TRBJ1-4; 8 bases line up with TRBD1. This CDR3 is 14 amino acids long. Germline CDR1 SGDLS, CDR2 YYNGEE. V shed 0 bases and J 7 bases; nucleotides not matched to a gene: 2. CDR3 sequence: CASSVGTGFEKLFF. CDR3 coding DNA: TGTGCCAGCAGCGTAGGGACAGGGTTTGAAAAACTGTTTTTT.

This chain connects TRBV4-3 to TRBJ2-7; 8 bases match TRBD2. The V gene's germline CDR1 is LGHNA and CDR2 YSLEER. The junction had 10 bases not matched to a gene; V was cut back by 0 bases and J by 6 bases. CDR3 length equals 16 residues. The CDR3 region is CASSQDVGRGASEQYF. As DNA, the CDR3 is TGCGCCAGCAGCCAAGATGTCGGGCGGGGGGCCAGCGAGCAGTACTTC.

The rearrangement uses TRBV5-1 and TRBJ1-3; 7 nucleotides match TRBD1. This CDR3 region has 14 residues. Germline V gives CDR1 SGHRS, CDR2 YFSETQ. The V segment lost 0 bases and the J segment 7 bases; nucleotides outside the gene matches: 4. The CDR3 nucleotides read TGCGCCAGCAGCTTGGAGGCAGGGGGTAACACCATATATTTT. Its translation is CASSLEAGGNTIYF.

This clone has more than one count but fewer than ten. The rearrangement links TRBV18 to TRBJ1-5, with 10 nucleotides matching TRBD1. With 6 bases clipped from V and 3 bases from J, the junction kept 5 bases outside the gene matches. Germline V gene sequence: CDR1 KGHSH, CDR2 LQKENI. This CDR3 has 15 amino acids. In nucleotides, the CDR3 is TGTGCCAGCTCGGGGGACAGGGGCCCCAATCAGCCCCAGCATTTT. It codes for CASSGDRGPNQPQHF.

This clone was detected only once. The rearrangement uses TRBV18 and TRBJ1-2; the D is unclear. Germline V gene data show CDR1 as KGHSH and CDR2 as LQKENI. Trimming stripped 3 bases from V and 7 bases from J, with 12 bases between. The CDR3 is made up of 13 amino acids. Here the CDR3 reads CASSPVSAAGYTF. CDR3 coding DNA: TGTGCCAGCTCACCCGTATCGGCTGCTGGCTACACCTTC.

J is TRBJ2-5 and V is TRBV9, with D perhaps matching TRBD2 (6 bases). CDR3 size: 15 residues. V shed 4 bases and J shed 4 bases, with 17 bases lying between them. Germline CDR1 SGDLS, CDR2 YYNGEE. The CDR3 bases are TGTGCCAGCAGCCCCGGGACTTTTATAAGAGAGACCCAGTACTTC. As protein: CASSPGTFIRETQYF.

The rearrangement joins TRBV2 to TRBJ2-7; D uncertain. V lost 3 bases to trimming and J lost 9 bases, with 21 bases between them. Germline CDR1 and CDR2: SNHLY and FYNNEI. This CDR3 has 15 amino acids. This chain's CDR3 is CASSDTSGLVSGQYF. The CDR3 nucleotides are TGTGCCAGCAGTGATACCTCCGGGCTGGTGTCTGGGCAGTACTTC.

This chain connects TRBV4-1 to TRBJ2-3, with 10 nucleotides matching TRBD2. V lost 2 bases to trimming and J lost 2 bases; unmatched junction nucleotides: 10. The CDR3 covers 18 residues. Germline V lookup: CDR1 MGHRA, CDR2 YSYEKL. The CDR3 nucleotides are TGCGCCAGCAGCCAACCTACCGGACTAGCGGCAAACACAGATACGCAGTATTTT. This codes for CASSQPTGLAANTDTQYF.

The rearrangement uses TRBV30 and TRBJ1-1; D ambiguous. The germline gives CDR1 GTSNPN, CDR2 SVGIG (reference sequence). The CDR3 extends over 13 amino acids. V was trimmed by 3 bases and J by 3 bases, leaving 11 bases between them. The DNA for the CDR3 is TGTGCCTGGAGAAGCCCGGTGGACACTGAAGCTTTCTTT. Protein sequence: CAWRSPVDTEAFF. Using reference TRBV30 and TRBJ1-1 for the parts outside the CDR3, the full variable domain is SQTIHQWPATLVQPVGSPLSLECTVEGTSNPNLYWYRQAAGRGLQLLFYSVGIGQISSEVPQNLSASRPQDRQFILSSKKLLLSDSGFYLCAWRSPVDTEAFFGQGTRLTVV.

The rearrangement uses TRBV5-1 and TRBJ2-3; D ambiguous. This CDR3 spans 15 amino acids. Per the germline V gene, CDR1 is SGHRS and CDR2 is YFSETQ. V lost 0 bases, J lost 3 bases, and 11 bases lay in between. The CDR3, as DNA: TGCGCCAGCAGCTTGGCCCCCCTCCCTACAGATACGCAGTATTTT. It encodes CASSLAPLPTDTQYF.

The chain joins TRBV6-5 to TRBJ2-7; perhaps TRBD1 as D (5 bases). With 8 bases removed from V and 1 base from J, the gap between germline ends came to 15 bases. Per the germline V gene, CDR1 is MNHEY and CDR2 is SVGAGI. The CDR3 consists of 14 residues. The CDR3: CASESRVPSYEQYF. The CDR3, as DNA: TGTGCCAGCGAGTCCAGGGTCCCATCCTACGAGCAGTACTTC.

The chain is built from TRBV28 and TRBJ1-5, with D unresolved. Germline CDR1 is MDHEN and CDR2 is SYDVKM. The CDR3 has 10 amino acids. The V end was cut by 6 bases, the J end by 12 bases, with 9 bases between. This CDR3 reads CASSERDQHF. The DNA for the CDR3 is TGTGCCAGCAGCGAGAGGGACCAGCATTTT.

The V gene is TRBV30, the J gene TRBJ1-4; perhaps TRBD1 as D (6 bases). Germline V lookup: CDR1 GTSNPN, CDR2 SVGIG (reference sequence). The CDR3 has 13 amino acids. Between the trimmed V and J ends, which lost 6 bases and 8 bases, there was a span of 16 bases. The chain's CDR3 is CACSQGSKEKLFF. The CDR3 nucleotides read TGTGCCTGCTCACAGGGTTCGAAGGAAAAACTGTTTTTT.

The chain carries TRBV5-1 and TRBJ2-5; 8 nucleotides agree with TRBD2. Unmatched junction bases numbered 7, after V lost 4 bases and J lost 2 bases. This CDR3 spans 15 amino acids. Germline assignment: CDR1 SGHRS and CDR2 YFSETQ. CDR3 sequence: CASSPLAGTQETQYF. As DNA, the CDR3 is TGCGCCAGCAGCCCGTTAGCGGGAACTCAAGAGACCCAGTACTTC.

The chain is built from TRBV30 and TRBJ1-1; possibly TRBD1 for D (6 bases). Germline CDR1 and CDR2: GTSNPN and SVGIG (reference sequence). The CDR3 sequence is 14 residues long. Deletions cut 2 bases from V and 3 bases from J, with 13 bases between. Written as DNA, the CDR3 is TGTGCCTGGAGTAAGCGGGGGCCCTACACTGAAGCTTTCTTT. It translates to CAWSKRGPYTEAFF. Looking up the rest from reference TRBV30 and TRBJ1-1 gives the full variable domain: SQTIHQWPATLVQPVGSPLSLECTVEGTSNPNLYWYRQAAGRGLQLLFYSVGIGQISSEVPQNLSASRPQDRQFILSSKKLLLSDSGFYLCAWSKRGPYTEAFFGQGTRLTVV.

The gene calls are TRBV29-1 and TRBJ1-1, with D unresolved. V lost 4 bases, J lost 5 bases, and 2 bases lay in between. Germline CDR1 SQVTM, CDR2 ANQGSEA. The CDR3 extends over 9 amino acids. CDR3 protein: CSVVTEAFF. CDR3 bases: TGCAGCGTTGTTACTGAAGCTTTCTTT.

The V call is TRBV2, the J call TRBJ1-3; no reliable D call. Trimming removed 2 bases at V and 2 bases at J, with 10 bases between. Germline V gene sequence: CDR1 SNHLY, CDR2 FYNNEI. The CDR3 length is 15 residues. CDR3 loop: CASSELRAAGNTIYF. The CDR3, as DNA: TGTGCCAGCAGTGAACTTCGGGCAGCTGGAAACACCATATATTTT.

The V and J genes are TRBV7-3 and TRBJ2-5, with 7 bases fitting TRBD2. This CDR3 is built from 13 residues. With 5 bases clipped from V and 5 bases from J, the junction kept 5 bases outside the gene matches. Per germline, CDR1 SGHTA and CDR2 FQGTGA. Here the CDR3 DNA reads TGTGCCAGCAGCCCGGGAGGTTGGGAGACCCAGTACTTC. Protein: CASSPGGWETQYF.

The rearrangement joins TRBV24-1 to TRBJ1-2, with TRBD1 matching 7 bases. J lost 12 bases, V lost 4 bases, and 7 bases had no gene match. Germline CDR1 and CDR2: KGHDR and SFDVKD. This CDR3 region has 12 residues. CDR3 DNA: TGTGCCACCAGTGACTCCGACAGGGAACACACCTTC. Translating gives CATSDSDREHTF.